These 27 T cell receptor beta chains were all obtained from the same sample, sequenced in a study of beta chain features in type 1 diabetes. Expressed TCRB transcripts got sequenced, as all isolated RNA was reverse transcribed. The method was immunoSEQ multiplex PCR; TCRdb's version includes in-frame clones alone and lacks a portion of them. The sample consists of more than 350,000 clones, around 10% of them appearing once. The sample was naive CD4+ T cells from blood. These receptor sequences come from a woman under 30 in good health.

A remark on this clone: Other DNA variants within this sample encode the same CDR3. This chain joins TRBV4-2 and TRBJ2-1, with 11 positions matching TRBD2. The germline V gene encodes CDR1 LGHNA and CDR2 YNFKEQ. Unmatched junction bases numbered 3, after V lost 1 base and J lost 4 bases. The length of the CDR3 is 16 residues. The CDR3 nucleotides are TGTGCCAGCAGCCAAGCCGGGACTAGCGGATACAATGAGCAGTTCTTC. Translation gives CASSQAGTSGYNEQFF.

This clone has more than one count but fewer than ten. The chain employs TRBV6-5 and TRBJ2-7, with D uncertain. The CDR3 runs 15 residues. Germline CDR1 and CDR2: MNHEY and SVGAGI. Trimming took off 2 bases at V and 2 bases at J, with 13 bases between the two ends. The CDR3 region has the DNA TGTGCCAGCAGTTACCAACCTCGTCGTCCCTACGAGCAGTACTTC. Protein product: CASSYQPRRPYEQYF.

The chain combines TRBV6-5 with TRBJ2-3; D possibly corresponds to TRBD1 (6 bases). Germline CDR1 and CDR2: MNHEY and SVGAGI. The CDR3 covers 14 residues. V was trimmed by 7 bases and J by 7 bases, leaving 18 bases between them. The CDR3 bases are TGTGCCAGCACCTACGGGACAAGCGGCCATACGCAGTATTTT. This sequence encodes CASTYGTSGHTQYF.

The V and J genes are TRBV27 and TRBJ2-7; 7 bases are a match to TRBD2. From germline, CDR1 is MNHEY and CDR2 SMNVEV (reference sequence). V was clipped by 2 bases and J by 0 bases; unmatched bases: 10. The length of the CDR3 is 17 residues. The CDR3: CASSLKPTSSGSYEQYV. CDR3 nucleotide sequence: TGTGCCAGCAGTTTAAAACCGACTAGCTCGGGCTCCTACGAGCAGTACGTC.

This chain connects TRBV27 to TRBJ2-7; D possibly corresponds to TRBD2 (5 bases). CDR3 length equals 13 residues. From germline, CDR1 is MNHEY and CDR2 SMNVEV (reference sequence). Between the trimmed V and J ends, which lost 4 bases and 7 bases, there was a span of 14 bases. CDR3 in DNA: TGTGCCAGCAGTTCGACCCAGTCGGGAGAGCAGTACTTC. Protein product: CASSSTQSGEQYF.

This clone was seen at least ten times. The chain uses TRBV7-2 and TRBJ2-5; weak D call: TRBD2 (5 bases). Trimming cost V 5 bases and J 7 bases, with 17 bases left between them. Germline V gene sequence: CDR1 SGHTA, CDR2 FQGNSA. This CDR3 spans 14 amino acids. The CDR3 DNA reads TGTGCCAGCAGCCTCGGCCTGACTACGGGGACCCAGTACTTC. Translated, it gives CASSLGLTTGTQYF.

This clone has only a few counts. The chain is built from TRBV11-3 and TRBJ1-2; D gene uncertain. The V and J ends lost 5 bases and 4 bases respectively, with 11 bases between them. The CDR3 contains 13 residues. Germline CDR1 SGHNT, CDR2 YENEEA. The CDR3 DNA is TGTGCCAGCAGCAGTCCCCGTGGCTATGGCTACACCTTC. Residues: CASSSPRGYGYTF.

This chain connects TRBV7-6 to TRBJ2-7, with D unclear. Germline lookup yields CDR1 SGHVS and CDR2 FNYEAQ. The CDR3 has 11 residues. Trimming took 4 bases from V and 9 from J, leaving 10 bases between them. The CDR3 region is CASSSAATQYF. CDR3 DNA sequence: TGTGCCAGCAGCTCTGCAGCGACGCAGTACTTC.

This clone was detected only a few times. The rearrangement joins TRBV15 to TRBJ2-5; TRBD1 might be the D (7 bases). Trimming shortened V by 1 base and J by 4 bases, and 13 bases separated the two germline ends. The CDR3 is 15 amino acids. Germline loops: CDR1 LNHNV, CDR2 YYDKDF (reference sequence). The CDR3 DNA reads as TGTGCCACCAGCAGAGGGGCAGGGGGGAGAGAGACCCAGTACTTC. It yields the protein CATSRGAGGRETQYF.

This chain links TRBV18 with TRBJ2-1, with TRBD2 matching 11 bases. The CDR3 runs to 19 residues. Unmatched junction bases numbered 11, after V lost 4 bases and J lost 0 bases. The germline V gene encodes CDR1 KGHSH and CDR2 LQKENI. The CDR3 DNA sequence: TGTGCCAGCTCACTTGGGACTAGCGGAGTTACGAGCTCCTACAATGAGCAGTTCTTC. Amino acid sequence: CASSLGTSGVTSSYNEQFF.

The chain links TRBV9 to TRBJ1-2; D gene ambiguous. The germline CDR1 and CDR2 sequences are SGDLS and YYNGEE. The CDR3 spans 12 residues. V was shortened by 0 bases and J by 6 bases, with 6 bases between the two germline ends. DNA of the CDR3: TGTGCCAGCAGCGTAGGCGCTGATGGCTACACCTTC. It specifies CASSVGADGYTF.

V usage is TRBV6-4 and J usage is TRBJ1-2, with D unresolved. Between the trimmed V and J ends, which lost 2 bases and 3 bases, there was a span of 4 bases. CDR3 length equals 12 residues. Per germline, CDR1 MRHNA and CDR2 SNTAGT. The CDR3 loop is CASSDGYYGYTF. The DNA for the CDR3 is TGTGCCAGCAGTGACGGGTACTATGGCTACACCTTC.

This clone was counted a few times. The V gene is TRBV7-8, the J gene TRBJ2-3, with D perhaps TRBD1 (6 bases). Germline CDR1 and CDR2: SGHVS and FQNEAQ. V was pared by 5 bases and J by 1 base, with 16 bases between. This CDR3 is 16 amino acids long. CDR3 loop: CASSPWAGAGTDTQYF. The CDR3 bases are TGTGCCAGCAGCCCCTGGGCAGGGGCAGGCACAGATACGCAGTATTTT.

This clone was found a few times. This chain uses TRBV5-1 with TRBJ2-1; the match to TRBD1 covers 9 bases. The J segment lost 9 bases and the V segment lost 3 bases, leaving 4 bases of the junction unmatched. The CDR3 consists of 13 residues. Germline loops: CDR1 SGHRS, CDR2 YFSETQ. The CDR3 region has the DNA TGCGCCAGCAGCTGGGACAGGGCCGGTGAGCAGTTCTTC. Its protein is CASSWDRAGEQFF.

This clone turned up a few times. J is TRBJ2-7 and V is TRBV28, with 11 positions matching TRBD1. The junction had 4 bases not matched to a gene; V was cut back by 6 bases and J by 3 bases. Germline V gene data show CDR1 as MDHEN and CDR2 as SYDVKM. The CDR3 runs 14 residues. The CDR3 DNA reads TGTGCCAGCAGGCGGACAGGGGGCCACTACGAGCAGTACGTC. It codes for CASRRTGGHYEQYV.

This clone has more than one count but fewer than ten. J is TRBJ2-1 and V is TRBV29-1, with TRBD2 matching 12 bases. The CDR3 runs to 14 residues. CDR1 and CDR2 from the germline V gene are SQVTM and ANQGSEA. V lost 5 bases and J lost 9; bases outside the gene matches: 8. The CDR3 nucleotides read TGCAGCGTTCCTGGACTAGCGGGAACACGTGAGCAGTTCTTC. It translates to CSVPGLAGTREQFF.

J is TRBJ2-7 and V is TRBV7-8; D not certain. CDR1 and CDR2 from the germline V gene are SGHVS and FQNEAQ. The CDR3 has 15 residues. Trimming took off 1 base at V and 0 bases at J, with 10 bases between the two ends. The chain's CDR3 is CASSLGGSSSYEQYF. The CDR3 nucleotides are TGTGCCAGCAGCTTAGGCGGCAGCTCCTCCTACGAGCAGTACTTC.

This clone was seen a handful of times. The rearrangement links TRBV9 to TRBJ1-1; no clear D gene. Trimming removed 0 bases from V and 4 bases from J, with 13 bases in between. This CDR3 region has 15 residues. Germline V gene lookup returns CDR1 SGDLS and CDR2 YYNGEE. The CDR3, as DNA: TGTGCCAGCAGCGTAGACGGCGTCTGGCGCACTGAAGCTTTCTTT. Translating it yields CASSVDGVWRTEAFF.

The chain uses TRBV4-3 and TRBJ2-2; 11 positions match TRBD2. CDR1 and CDR2 (germline): LGHNA, YSLEER. The CDR3 loop spans 17 amino acids. V lost 4 bases and J lost 3; bases outside the gene matches: 7. The CDR3 spells CASSLATSGSYTGELFF. The CDR3 DNA is TGCGCCAGCAGCCTAGCCACTAGCGGGAGTTACACCGGGGAGCTGTTTTTT.

The chain uses TRBV15 and TRBJ2-3; D may be TRBD1 (6 bases). This CDR3 comprises 16 residues. Trimming removed 1 base at V and 2 bases at J, with 13 bases between. Germline V gene sequence: CDR1 LNHNV, CDR2 YYDKDF (reference sequence). Here the CDR3 DNA reads TGTGCCACCAGCAGAGGTAGGGGGACCGCCACAGATACGCAGTATTTT. Its translation is CATSRGRGTATDTQYF. Using reference TRBV15 and TRBJ2-3 for the parts outside the CDR3, the full variable domain is DAMVIQNPRYQVTQFGKPVTLSCSQTLNHNVMYWYQQKSSQAPKLLFHYYDKDFNNEADTPDNFQSRRPNTSFCFLDIRSPGLGDTAMYLCATSRGRGTATDTQYFGPGTRLTVL.

This clone appeared many times. The V gene is TRBV28, the J gene TRBJ2-5, with D unresolved. With 5 bases removed from V and 5 bases from J, the gap between germline ends came to 6 bases. The CDR3 contains 11 residues. Germline CDR1 is MDHEN and CDR2 is SYDVKM. The CDR3 region has the DNA TGTGCCAGCAGTCCGGGTGAGACCCAGTACTTC. This encodes CASSPGETQYF.

Concerning this clone itself: Other DNA sequences within the sample encode an identical CDR3. The V call is TRBV7-2, the J call TRBJ2-1, with 11 nucleotides matching TRBD2. CDR1 is SGHTA, CDR2 FQGNSA, per germline. The ends lost 4 bases at V and 7 bases at J; junction bases unmatched: 6. The CDR3 is 15 amino acids. In DNA form, the CDR3 reads TGTGCCAGCAGCTCCCGGGGACTAGCGGCGAATGAGCAGTTCTTC. Protein product: CASSSRGLAANEQFF.

This clone was seen a few times. The chain combines TRBV19 with TRBJ2-3; 11 nucleotides align to TRBD2. V was clipped by 2 bases and J by 7 bases; unmatched bases: 5. This CDR3 is built from 15 residues. Per the germline V gene, CDR1 is LNHDA and CDR2 is SQIVND (reference sequence). CDR3 residues: CASSILGTSGNTQYF. Written as DNA, the CDR3 is TGTGCCAGTAGTATATTGGGGACTAGCGGAAATACGCAGTATTTT.

This clone appeared a single time. The CDR3 DNA follows: TGTGCCAGCTCACCATACTCAGGAGAGACCCAGTACTTC. Translated, it gives CASSPYSGETQYF. V gene TRBV18 combines with J gene TRBJ2-5; D call uncertain. Germline V gives CDR1 KGHSH, CDR2 LQKENI. The CDR3 spans 13 residues. The germline V and J ends were trimmed by 2 bases and 4 bases, with 8 bases remaining between them. The full variable domain, rest sourced from reference TRBV18 and TRBJ2-5, is NAGVMQNPRHLVRRRGQEARLRCSPMKGHSHVYWYRQLPEEGLKFMVYLQKENIIDESGMPKERFSAEFPKEGPSILRIQQVVRGDSAAYFCASSPYSGETQYFGPGTRLLVL.

The table lists this clone with a few counts. The CDR3 loop reads CSVWDSDSGNTIYF. CDR3 nucleotide sequence: TGCAGCGTATGGGACAGTGATTCTGGAAACACCATATATTTT. The chain combines TRBV29-1 with TRBJ1-3, with 7 bases aligning to TRBD1. The CDR3 contains 14 residues. CDR1 is SQVTM, CDR2 ANQGSEA, per germline. After removal of 6 bases from V and 1 base from J, the junction contained 6 bases not matched to a gene.

Regarding this clone: The sample has other DNA sequences that encode this CDR3 too. The rearrangement joins TRBV11-2 to TRBJ2-5; D remains unclear. V was trimmed by 0 bases and J by 5 bases, leaving 4 bases between them. This CDR3 comprises 12 residues. CDR1 SGHAT and CDR2 FQNNGV come from the germline V gene. CDR3 sequence: CASSLDRETQYF. DNA for the CDR3: TGTGCCAGCAGCTTAGACCGGGAGACCCAGTACTTC.

This clone came up a few times. J is TRBJ2-7 and V is TRBV7-2; 7 nucleotides match TRBD1. The CDR3 runs to 13 residues. Germline-derived CDR1 and CDR2 are SGHTA and FQGNSA. With V trimmed by 8 bases and J by 4 bases, 8 bases remained unmatched. CDR3 protein: CASHRDRLYEQYF. The DNA for the CDR3 is TGTGCCAGCCACAGGGACAGATTATACGAGCAGTACTTC. Complete variable domain (other parts from reference TRBV7-2 and TRBJ2-7): GAGVSQSPSNKVTEKGKDVELRCDPISGHTALYWYRQSLGQGLEFLIYFQGNSAPDKSGLPSDRFSAERTGGSVSTLTIQRTQQEDSAVYLCASHRDRLYEQYFGPGTRLTVT.